This T cell receptor (beta chain) was recovered during a study of response to subunit inactivated influenza vaccine. General study findings and limits: That few new T cells are recruited by each seasonal influenza vaccination was the authors' suggestion.

Trimming pared 0 bases from V and 8 bases from J, leaving 13 bases between. The CDR3 is made up of 14 amino acids. The germline gives CDR1 MNHEY, CDR2 SMNVEV (reference sequence). A remark on this clonotype: Its antigen is unidentified.

A single record per CDR3 protein comes from TCRdb applying MiXCR to the RT-PCR reads. The sample includes 530,000 or so distinct CDR3 sequences, about 25% of them seen just once. The V call is TRBV27, the J call TRBJ1-2; no reliable D call. This specimen consisted of CD4+ T cells sorted from PBMCs, obtained 4 to 6 days after vaccination. The clonotype originates from a man aged 50 to 59 who received an inactivated influenza vaccine. CDR3 loop: CASSLSIGVGGYTF. CDR3 coding DNA: TGTGCCAGCAGTTTATCGATCGGGGTAGGAGGCTACACCTTC.